The 15 T cell receptor beta chains given below trace back to one sample, sequenced in a study of technical replicates of blood from a few donors. TCRdb's copy holds only in-frame clones and misses some; the assay was immunoSEQ multiplex PCR. This repertoire shows roughly 83,000 clones, approximately 92% found once; its top ten account for over 0.2%. Sequenced sample: T cells isolated from PBMCs. All receptors come from a human donor in good health.

The chain has TRBV5-1 and TRBJ1-1; the D is unclear. Germline values: CDR1 SGHRS, CDR2 YFSETQ. The CDR3 consists of 14 residues. V was trimmed by 4 bases and J by 1 base, leaving 11 bases between them. The CDR3 protein is CASSRGTANTEAFF. Written as DNA, the CDR3 is TGCGCCAGCAGCCGCGGAACGGCGAACACTGAAGCTTTCTTT.

V usage is TRBV9 and J usage is TRBJ1-1; maybe TRBD1 (6 bases). Germline CDR1 and CDR2: SGDLS and YYNGEE. The CDR3 is 15 residues long. Between the trimmed V and J ends, which lost 0 bases and 5 bases, there was a span of 14 bases. CDR3 loop: CASSVAGQLTTEAFF. As DNA, the CDR3 is TGTGCCAGCAGCGTAGCCGGACAGCTAACGACTGAAGCTTTCTTT.

The rearrangement links TRBV28 to TRBJ1-1; D remains ambiguous. V gave up 6 bases and J gave up 0 bases, with 14 bases separating them. CDR3 size: 15 residues. Germline V gene data show CDR1 as MDHEN and CDR2 as SYDVKM. The CDR3 protein is CASRGGGLLNTEAFF. CDR3 DNA sequence: TGTGCCAGCAGGGGAGGAGGGCTATTGAACACTGAAGCTTTCTTT.

The table lists this clone with a count of one. The V gene is TRBV15, the J gene TRBJ2-7; perhaps TRBD1 as D (6 bases). Trimming stripped 5 bases from V and 0 bases from J, with 14 bases between. The CDR3 length is 15 residues. In germline, CDR1 is LNHNV, CDR2 YYDKDF (reference sequence). The CDR3 DNA follows: TGTGCCACCAGCCCGACAGGTTGGGACTCCTACGAGCAGTACTTC. This sequence encodes CATSPTGWDSYEQYF.

V is TRBV27 and J is TRBJ2-3; unclear D gene. Trimming shortened V by 3 bases and J by 2 bases, and 6 bases separated the two germline ends. This CDR3 spans 13 amino acids. Germline V CDR1 and CDR2: MNHEY, SMNVEV (reference sequence). DNA for the CDR3: TGTGCCAGCAGTTTTACATACACAGATACGCAGTATTTT. Residues: CASSFTYTDTQYF.

In its sample, this clone was seen once. This chain uses TRBV4-1 with TRBJ1-3, with no clear D. The CDR3 has 17 residues. Germline V gene data show CDR1 as MGHRA and CDR2 as YSYEKL. Deletions cut 0 bases from V and 0 bases from J, with 12 bases between. The CDR3, as DNA: TGCGCCAGCAGCCAAGATCTAACCGGGAACTCTGGAAACACCATATATTTT. Amino acids: CASSQDLTGNSGNTIYF.

The chain uses TRBV6-6 and TRBJ2-5; 10 nucleotides align to TRBD2. The CDR3 consists of 14 residues. V lost 1 base and J lost 6; bases outside the gene matches: 2. Germline values: CDR1 MNHNY, CDR2 SVGAGI (reference sequence). The chain's CDR3 is CASSYWTSGQTQYF. In DNA form, the CDR3 reads TGTGCCAGCAGTTACTGGACTAGCGGACAGACCCAGTACTTC.

The chain is built from TRBV9 and TRBJ2-3, with 9 bases aligning to TRBD1. The CDR3 sequence is 15 residues long. Per the germline V gene, CDR1 is SGDLS and CDR2 is YYNGEE. J was trimmed by 6 bases and V by 2 bases; bases with no gene match: 7. In DNA form, the CDR3 reads TGTGCCAGCAGCGTCACAGGGGGCTGGTCGGATACGCAGTATTTT. Translating gives CASSVTGGWSDTQYF. The full variable domain, completed using reference TRBV9 and TRBJ2-3, is DSGVTQTPKHLITATGQRVTLRCSPRSGDLSVYWYQQSLDQGLQFLIQYYNGEERAKGNILERFSAQQFPDLHSELNLSSLELGDSALYFCASSVTGGWSDTQYFGPGTRLTVL.

Only a few counts were recorded for this clone. As DNA, the CDR3 is TGTGCCAGTAGTGTGACAGTTCAGCCCCAGCATTTT. Protein: CASSVTVQPQHF. V and J are TRBV19 and TRBJ1-5; D perhaps matches TRBD1 (5 bases). The CDR3 runs to 12 residues. V was clipped by 5 bases and J by 6 bases, with 8 bases between them. The germline V gene has CDR1 LNHDA and CDR2 SQIVND (reference sequence).

This clone was recorded once. The chain carries TRBV29-1 and TRBJ1-3; D uncertain. There are 14 residues in the CDR3. CDR1 and CDR2 from the germline V gene are SQVTM and ANQGSEA. The V end lost 7 bases, the J end lost 3 bases, and 16 bases lay between the germline ends. CDR3 amino acids: CSAELGELGNTIYF. The CDR3 DNA reads TGCAGCGCCGAACTCGGTGAACTTGGAAACACCATATATTTT.

CDR3 in amino acids: CAIGGIQGGETQYF. The DNA for the CDR3 is TGTGCCATCGGGGGGATACAGGGGGGAGAGACCCAGTACTTC. V gene TRBV6-5 combines with J gene TRBJ2-5; D is perhaps TRBD1 (8 bases). CDR1 is MNHEY, CDR2 SVGAGI, per germline. This CDR3 comprises 14 residues. Deletions cut 10 bases from V and 4 bases from J, with 19 bases between.

This chain connects TRBV5-1 to TRBJ1-4; possibly TRBD1 for D (5 bases). V was clipped by 2 bases and J by 8 bases, with 13 bases between them. There are 14 residues in the CDR3. Germline assignment: CDR1 SGHRS and CDR2 YFSETQ. The CDR3 region is CASSLRGIEEKLFF. The CDR3 coding sequence is TGCGCCAGCAGCTTACGGGGGATTGAAGAAAAACTGTTTTTT.

The V and J genes are TRBV10-2 and TRBJ2-2, with TRBD2 identical over 7 bases. V lost 6 bases to trimming and J lost 2 bases; unmatched junction nucleotides: 9. The germline gives CDR1 WSHSY, CDR2 SAAADI. This CDR3 has 16 amino acids. The CDR3 loop is CASSTSDHANTGELFF. CDR3 nucleotides: TGCGCCAGCAGCACTAGCGACCACGCCAACACCGGGGAGCTGTTTTTT.

The chain combines TRBV9 with TRBJ2-2, with 8 bases lining up with TRBD1. The CDR3 runs to 16 residues. The ends lost 3 bases at V and 4 bases at J; junction bases unmatched: 8. Germline CDR1 reads SGDLS; CDR2 reads YYNGEE. The CDR3 coding sequence is TGTGCCAGCAGCGCACGGGACAGGAGACGCACCGGGGAGCTGTTTTTT. This codes for CASSARDRRRTGELFF.

This CDR3 is CASSESGTGSRQPQHF. Here the CDR3 DNA reads TGTGCCAGCAGTGAGTCCGGGACAGGGAGTCGTCAGCCCCAGCATTTT. The V and J genes are TRBV6-1 and TRBJ1-5; TRBD1 agrees at 9 bases. V dropped 3 bases and J dropped 6; count of bases not matched to a gene: 9. The CDR3 is made up of 16 amino acids. Per germline, CDR1 MNHNS and CDR2 SASEGT.